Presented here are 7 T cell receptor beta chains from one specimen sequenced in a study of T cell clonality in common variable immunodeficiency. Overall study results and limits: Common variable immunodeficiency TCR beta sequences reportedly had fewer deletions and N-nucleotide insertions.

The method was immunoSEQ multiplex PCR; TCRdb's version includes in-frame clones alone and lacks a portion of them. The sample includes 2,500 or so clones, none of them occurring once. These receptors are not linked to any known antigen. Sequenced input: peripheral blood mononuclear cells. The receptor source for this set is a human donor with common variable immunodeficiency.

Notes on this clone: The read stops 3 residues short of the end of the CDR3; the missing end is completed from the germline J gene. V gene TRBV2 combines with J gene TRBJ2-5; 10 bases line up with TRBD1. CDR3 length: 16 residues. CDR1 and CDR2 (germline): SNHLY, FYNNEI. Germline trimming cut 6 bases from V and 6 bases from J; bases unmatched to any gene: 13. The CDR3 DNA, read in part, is TGTGCCAGCAGAAGAGAGACAGGGGGCTTCCCGAAGACC. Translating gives CASRRETGGFPKT. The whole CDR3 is CASRRETGGFPKTQYF.

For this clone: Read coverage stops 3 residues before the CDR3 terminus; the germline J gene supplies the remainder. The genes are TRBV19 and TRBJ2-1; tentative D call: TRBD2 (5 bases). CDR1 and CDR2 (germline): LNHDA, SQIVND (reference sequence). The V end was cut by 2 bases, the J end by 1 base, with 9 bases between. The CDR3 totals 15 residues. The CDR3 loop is CASSIRPGSYNEQFF. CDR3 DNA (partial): TGTGCCAGTAGTATAAGGCCGGGGTCCTACAATGAG.

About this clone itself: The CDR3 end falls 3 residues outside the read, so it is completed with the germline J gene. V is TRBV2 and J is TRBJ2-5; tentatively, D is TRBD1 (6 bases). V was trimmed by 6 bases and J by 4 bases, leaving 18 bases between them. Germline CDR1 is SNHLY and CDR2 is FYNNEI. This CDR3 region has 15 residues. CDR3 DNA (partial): TGTGCCAGCAGAAACCCTCGACAGGTCCTAGAGACC. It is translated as CASRNPRQVLET. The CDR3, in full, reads CASRNPRQVLETQYF.

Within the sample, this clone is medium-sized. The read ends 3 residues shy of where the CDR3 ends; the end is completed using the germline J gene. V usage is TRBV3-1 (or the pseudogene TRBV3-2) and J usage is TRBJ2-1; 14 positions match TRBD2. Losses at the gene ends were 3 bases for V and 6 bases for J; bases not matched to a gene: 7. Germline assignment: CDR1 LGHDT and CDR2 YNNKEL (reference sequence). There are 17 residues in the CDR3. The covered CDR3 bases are TGTGCCAGCAGCCATGGACTAGCGGGGGGCTCCGCCAATGAG. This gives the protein CASSHGLAGGSANE. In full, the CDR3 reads CASSHGLAGGSANEQFF.

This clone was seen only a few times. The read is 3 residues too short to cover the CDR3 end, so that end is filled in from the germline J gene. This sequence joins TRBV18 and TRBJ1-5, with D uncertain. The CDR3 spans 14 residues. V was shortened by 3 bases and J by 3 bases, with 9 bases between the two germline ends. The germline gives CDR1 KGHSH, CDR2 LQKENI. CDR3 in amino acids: CASSPQAINQPQHF. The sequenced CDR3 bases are TGTGCCAGCTCACCCCAGGCAATCAATCAGCCC.

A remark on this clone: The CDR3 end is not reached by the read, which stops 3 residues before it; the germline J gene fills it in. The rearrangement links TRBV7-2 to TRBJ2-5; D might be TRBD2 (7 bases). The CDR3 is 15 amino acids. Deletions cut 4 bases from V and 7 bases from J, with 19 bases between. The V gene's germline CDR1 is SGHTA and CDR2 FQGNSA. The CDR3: CASSSQQGPGGTQYF. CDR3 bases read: TGTGCCAGCAGCTCCCAGCAGGGGCCGGGGGGGACC. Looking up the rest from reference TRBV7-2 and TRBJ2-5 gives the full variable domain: GAGVSQSPSNKVTEKGKDVELRCDPISGHTALYWYRQSLGQGLEFLIYFQGNSAPDKSGLPSDRFSAERTGGSVSTLTIQRTQQEDSAVYLCASSSQQGPGGTQYFGPGTRLLVL.

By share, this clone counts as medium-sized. CDR3 amino acids: CSAVGYDGSNTEAFF. The DNA read from the CDR3 is TGCAGTGCCGTCGGGTACGATGGATCGAACACTGAA. The chain employs TRBV20-1 and TRBJ1-1; no reliable D call. The read ends 3 residues before the CDR3 terminus; that terminus is restored from the germline J gene. Germline V gene data show CDR1 as DFQATT and CDR2 as SNEGSKA (reference sequence). Trimming stripped 6 bases from V and 1 base from J, with 18 bases between. The CDR3 consists of 15 residues.